This TCR beta chain appears in the sequencing data of a study of siplizumab effects on memory and regulatory T cells. Study findings and constraints: Proof of suppressive function in proliferating Tregs from siplizumab cultures was not established. Naive T cells looked more diverse than memory cells and looked like major alloresponse contributors. Unstimulated subsets accounted for the mapping of only a minor share of the clones that were alloreactive. Alloreactive sequences tracing back to unstimulated CD4+ memory cells were significantly reduced by siplizumab.

This clone was detected once. Its antigen is not identified. Profiled with immunoSEQ multiplex PCR; TCRdb holds only in-frame clones, not every one. Of 57,000 or so clones listed, over 90% are singletons. The receptor comes from a human donor in good health. Sequencing was carried out using CD8+ T cells sorted from blood.

This chain's CDR3 is CASSGLGDRGPNEQYF. The CDR3 DNA follows: TGTGCCAGCAGCGGACTCGGGGACAGGGGGCCCAACGAGCAGTACTTC. The rearrangement uses TRBV9 and TRBJ2-7; 12 bases fit TRBD1. J lost 5 bases, V lost 3 bases, and 9 bases had no gene match. This CDR3 is built from 16 residues. Germline values: CDR1 SGDLS, CDR2 YYNGEE.